One sample yielded the 15 T cell receptor beta chains listed below, sequenced in a study of T cells after yellow fever vaccination. TCRdb reanalysed the 5' RACE reads using MiXCR and keeps one entry per CDR3 protein. Of about 210,000 distinct CDR3 sequences listed, over 6.5% were seen once; the top ten hold around 1%. Specimen: CD4+ T cells sorted from PBMCs, collected on the day of the yellow fever booster vaccination. The receptors were sampled from a man between 25 and 39 years old who received the YFV17D yellow fever vaccine.

This clonotype was counted at least ten times. The V gene is TRBV7-2, the J gene TRBJ2-7; TRBD2 is a possible D gene (7 bases). The CDR3 loop spans 13 amino acids. In germline, CDR1 is SGHTA, CDR2 FQGNSA. The V end was cut by 6 bases, the J end by 4 bases, with 13 bases between. This CDR3 reads CASRGGGSYEQYF. Here the CDR3 DNA reads TGTGCCAGCAGAGGGGGGGGGTCGTACGAGCAGTACTTC.

The genes are TRBV19 and TRBJ2-5, with D possibly called TRBD1 or TRBD2 (5 bases each). Germline-derived CDR1 and CDR2 are LNHDA and SQIVND (reference sequence). This CDR3 has 17 residues. V shed 2 bases and J shed 1 base, with 17 bases lying between them. Here the CDR3 DNA reads TGTGCCAGTAGTATACAGGGCGCAGCCGGGACCCAAGAGACCCAGTACTTC. This gives the protein CASSIQGAAGTQETQYF.

At least ten counts were recorded for this clonotype. The chain joins TRBV20-1 to TRBJ2-1; a weak D match, TRBD1 (5 bases). The CDR3 length is 13 residues. Germline V CDR1 and CDR2: DFQATT, SNEGSKA (reference sequence). V was clipped by 6 bases and J by 5 bases, with 14 bases between them. DNA of the CDR3: TGCAGTGCCCCCCACCTCAGGGACAATGAGCAGTTCTTC. Its translation: CSAPHLRDNEQFF.

The table lists this clonotype with a few counts. The rearrangement links TRBV7-2 to TRBJ2-3; no reliable D call. From germline, CDR1 is SGHTA and CDR2 FQGNSA. V was pared by 5 bases and J by 1 base, with 13 bases between. CDR3 length: 15 residues. The DNA of the CDR3 is TGTGCCAGCAGCCCCCAATGGTCTCGCACAGATACGCAGTATTTT. It is translated as CASSPQWSRTDTQYF.

This clonotype occurred a few times. The rearrangement links TRBV7-2 to TRBJ1-5; D is possibly TRBD1 (6 bases). Germline-derived CDR1 and CDR2 are SGHTA and FQGNSA. Trimming pared 8 bases from V and 4 bases from J, leaving 12 bases between. The length of the CDR3 is 13 residues. This chain's CDR3 is CASASGDNQPQHF. CDR3 coding DNA: TGTGCCAGCGCATCAGGGGATAATCAGCCCCAGCATTTT.

In its sample, this clonotype was seen a few times. J is TRBJ2-5 and V is TRBV18; D unresolved. The CDR3 contains 12 residues. From germline, CDR1 is KGHSH and CDR2 LQKENI. The germline V and J ends were trimmed by 0 bases and 10 bases, with 9 bases remaining between them. The CDR3 reads CASSPPEMRQYF. The CDR3 DNA follows: TGTGCCAGCTCACCACCGGAGATGCGCCAGTACTTC.

This clonotype has more than one count but fewer than ten. The rearrangement joins TRBV19 to TRBJ2-2; 7 bases line up with TRBD2. Germline CDR1 and CDR2: LNHDA and SQIVND (reference sequence). The CDR3 is made up of 16 amino acids. Germline trimming cut 5 bases from V and 5 bases from J; bases unmatched to any gene: 11. The CDR3 is CASSPPLGGRTGELFF. DNA for the CDR3: TGTGCCAGTAGTCCCCCGTTGGGAGGGCGTACCGGGGAGCTGTTTTTT.

This clonotype was seen only a few times. The rearrangement links TRBV10-3 to TRBJ1-4, with 8 bases identical to TRBD1. Germline lookup yields CDR1 ENHRY and CDR2 SYGVKD. V shed 6 bases and J 5 bases; nucleotides not matched to a gene: 8. The CDR3 runs 15 residues. Here the CDR3 DNA reads TGTGCCATCAGGAAGACAGGGGCGCAGAATGAAAAACTGTTTTTT. It encodes CAIRKTGAQNEKLFF.

V is TRBV9 and J is TRBJ2-1; D possibly corresponds to TRBD2 (6 bases). Trimming cost V 4 bases and J 4 bases, with 15 bases left between them. The CDR3 has 15 residues. CDR1 is SGDLS and CDR2 is YYNGEE in the germline V gene. CDR3 bases: TGTGCCAGCAGCCCGGAAGGGACTTCTTACAATGAGCAGTTCTTC. As protein: CASSPEGTSYNEQFF. Drawing the rest from reference TRBV9 and TRBJ2-1, the complete variable domain is DSGVTQTPKHLITATGQRVTLRCSPRSGDLSVYWYQQSLDQGLQFLIQYYNGEERAKGNILERFSAQQFPDLHSELNLSSLELGDSALYFCASSPEGTSYNEQFFGPGTRLTVL.

Comment on this clonotype: Given a much more abundant clone one base away, this may be a read error. J is TRBJ1-4 and V is TRBV6-2 or TRBV6-3; D is ambiguous. CDR1 and CDR2 from the germline V gene are MNHEY and SVGEGT. This CDR3 is built from 15 residues. This CDR3 is CAISDRGRPNEKLFF. The CDR3 DNA is TGTGCCATCAGTGACCGAGGAAGGCCGAATGAAAAACTGTTTTTT.

A few counts support this clonotype. The chain joins TRBV7-6 to TRBJ2-7; TRBD2 agrees at 10 bases. The CDR3 runs to 17 residues. J gave up 0 bases and V 5 bases, and 10 bases lay outside the gene matches. The V gene's germline CDR1 is SGHVS and CDR2 FNYEAQ. The CDR3 is CASSPGTSVVSSYEQYF. As DNA, the CDR3 is TGTGCCAGCAGCCCGGGGACTAGCGTTGTAAGCTCCTACGAGCAGTACTTC. Looking up the rest from reference TRBV7-6 and TRBJ2-7 gives the full variable domain: GAGVSQSPRYKVTKRGQDVALRCDPISGHVSLYWYRQALGQGPEFLTYFNYEAQQDKSGLPNDRFSAERPEGSISTLTIQRTEQRDSAMYRCASSPGTSVVSSYEQYFGPGTRLTVT.

This clonotype was counted at least ten times. The rearrangement joins TRBV7-2 to TRBJ2-1; 7 bases map to TRBD2. The CDR3 is 13 residues long. From germline, CDR1 is SGHTA and CDR2 FQGNSA. V dropped 7 bases and J dropped 7; count of bases not matched to a gene: 7. CDR3 sequence: CASTRLAENEQFF. For the CDR3, the DNA is TGTGCCAGCACTCGACTAGCAGAAAATGAGCAGTTCTTC.

This clonotype was found many times. The V gene is TRBV20-1, the J gene TRBJ2-7, with 14 bases aligning to TRBD2. The J segment lost 0 bases and the V segment lost 5 bases, leaving 6 bases of the junction unmatched. Germline CDR1 is DFQATT and CDR2 is SNEGSKA (reference sequence). The CDR3 runs 16 residues. CDR3 bases: TGCAGTGCTCCCTGGACTAGCGGGGGGAGCTCCTACGAGCAGTACTTC. Its translation is CSAPWTSGGSSYEQYF.

The genes are TRBV20-1 and TRBJ1-1; 9 nucleotides line up with TRBD1. CDR1 is DFQATT, CDR2 SNEGSKA, per germline (reference sequence). The V segment lost 5 bases and the J segment 1 base; nucleotides outside the gene matches: 8. CDR3 length: 15 amino acids. CDR3 coding DNA: TGCAGTGCTCCGCGTAGGGACAGGGCGAACACTGAAGCTTTCTTT. Its translation: CSAPRRDRANTEAFF.

This clonotype was detected many times. The rearrangement links TRBV9 to TRBJ1-3; D ambiguous. Trimming shortened V by 3 bases and J by 0 bases, and 13 bases separated the two germline ends. Germline CDR1 SGDLS, CDR2 YYNGEE. This CDR3 comprises 16 residues. CDR3 DNA: TGTGCCAGCAGCGAGACCGTCCGACACTCTGGAAACACCATATATTTT. This encodes CASSETVRHSGNTIYF. The full variable domain, with the rest looked up from reference TRBV9 and TRBJ1-3, is DSGVTQTPKHLITATGQRVTLRCSPRSGDLSVYWYQQSLDQGLQFLIQYYNGEERAKGNILERFSAQQFPDLHSELNLSSLELGDSALYFCASSETVRHSGNTIYFGEGSWLTVV.